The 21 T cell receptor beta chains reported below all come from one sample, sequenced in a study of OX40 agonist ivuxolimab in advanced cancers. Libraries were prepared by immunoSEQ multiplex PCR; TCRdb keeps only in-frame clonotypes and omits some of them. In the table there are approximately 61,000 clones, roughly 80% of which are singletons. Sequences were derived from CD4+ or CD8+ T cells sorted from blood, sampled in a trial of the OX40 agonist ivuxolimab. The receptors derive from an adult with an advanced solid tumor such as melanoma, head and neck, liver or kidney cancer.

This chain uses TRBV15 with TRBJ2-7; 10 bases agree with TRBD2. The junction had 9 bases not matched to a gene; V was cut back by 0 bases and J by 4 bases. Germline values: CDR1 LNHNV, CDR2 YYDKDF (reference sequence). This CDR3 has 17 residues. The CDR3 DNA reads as TGTGCCACCAGCAGAGATGTCCAGCGGGAGGGCCTTTACGAGCAGTACTTC. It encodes CATSRDVQREGLYEQYF. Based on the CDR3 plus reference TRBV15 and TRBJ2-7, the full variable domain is DAMVIQNPRYQVTQFGKPVTLSCSQTLNHNVMYWYQQKSSQAPKLLFHYYDKDFNNEADTPDNFQSRRPNTSFCFLDIRSPGLGDTAMYLCATSRDVQREGLYEQYFGPGTRLTVT.

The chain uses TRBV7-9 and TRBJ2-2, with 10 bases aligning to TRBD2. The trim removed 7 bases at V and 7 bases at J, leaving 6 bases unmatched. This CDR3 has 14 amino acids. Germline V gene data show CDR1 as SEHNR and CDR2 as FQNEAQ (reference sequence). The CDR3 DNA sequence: TGTGCCAGCAAAAGCGGGAGGGCCGACGGGGAGCTGTTTTTT. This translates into CASKSGRADGELFF.

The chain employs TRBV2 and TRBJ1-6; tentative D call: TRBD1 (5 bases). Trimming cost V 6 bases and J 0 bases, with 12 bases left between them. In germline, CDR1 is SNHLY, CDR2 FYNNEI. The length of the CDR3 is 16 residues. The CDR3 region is CASRGGTFSYNSPLHF. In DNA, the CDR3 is TGTGCCAGCAGGGGCGGGACGTTCTCCTATAATTCACCCCTCCACTTT.

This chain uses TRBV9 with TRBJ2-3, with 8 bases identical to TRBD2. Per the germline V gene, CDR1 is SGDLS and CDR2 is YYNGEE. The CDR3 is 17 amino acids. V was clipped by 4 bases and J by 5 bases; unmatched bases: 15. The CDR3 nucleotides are TGTGCCAGCAGCACTGGGGTTCAACGGGAGGGCCTAGATACGCAGTATTTT. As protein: CASSTGVQREGLDTQYF.

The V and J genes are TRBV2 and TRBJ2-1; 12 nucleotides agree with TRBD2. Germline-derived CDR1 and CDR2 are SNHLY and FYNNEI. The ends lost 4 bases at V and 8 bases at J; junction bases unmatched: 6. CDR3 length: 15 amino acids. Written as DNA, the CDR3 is TGTGCCAGCAGTGGACTGACTAGCGGGAGAGATGAGCAGTTCTTC. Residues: CASSGLTSGRDEQFF.

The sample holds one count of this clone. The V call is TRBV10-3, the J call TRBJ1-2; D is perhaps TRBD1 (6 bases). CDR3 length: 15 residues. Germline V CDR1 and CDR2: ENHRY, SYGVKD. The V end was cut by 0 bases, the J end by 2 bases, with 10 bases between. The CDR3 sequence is CAISESRQANYGYTF. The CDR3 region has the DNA TGTGCCATCAGTGAGTCCCGACAGGCAAACTATGGCTACACCTTC.

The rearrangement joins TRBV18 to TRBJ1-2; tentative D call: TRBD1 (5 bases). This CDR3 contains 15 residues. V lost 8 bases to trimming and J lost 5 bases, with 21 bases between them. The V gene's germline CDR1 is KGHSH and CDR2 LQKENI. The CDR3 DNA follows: TGTGCCAGCCCCCTGGGGCCAGGGAGGGGATATGGCTACACCTTC. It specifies CASPLGPGRGYGYTF.

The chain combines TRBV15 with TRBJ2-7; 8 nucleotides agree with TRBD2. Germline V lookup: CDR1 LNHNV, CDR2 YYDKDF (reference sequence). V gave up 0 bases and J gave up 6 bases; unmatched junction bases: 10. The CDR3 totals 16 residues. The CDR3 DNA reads TGTGCCACCAGCAGAGATTTGGCGGGAGGATTCTCCGAGCAGTACGTC. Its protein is CATSRDLAGGFSEQYV.

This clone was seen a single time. The chain's CDR3 is CASSRLAAGTIQYF. CDR3 sequence (DNA): TGTGCCAGCAGCCGCCTTGCCGCAGGGACCATTCAGTACTTC. The V and J genes are TRBV7-2 and TRBJ2-4, with D perhaps given as TRBD1 or TRBD2 (5 bases each). Germline V gene sequence: CDR1 SGHTA, CDR2 FQGNSA. Trimming cost V 5 bases and J 9 bases, with 17 bases left between them. The CDR3 covers 14 residues.

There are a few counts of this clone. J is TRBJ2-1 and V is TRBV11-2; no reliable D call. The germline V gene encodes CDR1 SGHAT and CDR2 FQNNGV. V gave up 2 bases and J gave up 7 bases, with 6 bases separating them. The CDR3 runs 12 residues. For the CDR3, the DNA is TGTGCCAGCAGCTTACTAGGGAATGAGCAGTTCTTC. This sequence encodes CASSLLGNEQFF.

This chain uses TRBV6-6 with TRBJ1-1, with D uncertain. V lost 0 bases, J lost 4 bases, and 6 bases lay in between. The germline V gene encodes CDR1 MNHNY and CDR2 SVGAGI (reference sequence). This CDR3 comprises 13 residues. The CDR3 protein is CASSYSKGTEAFF. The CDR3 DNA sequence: TGTGCCAGCAGTTACTCGAAGGGCACTGAAGCTTTCTTT.

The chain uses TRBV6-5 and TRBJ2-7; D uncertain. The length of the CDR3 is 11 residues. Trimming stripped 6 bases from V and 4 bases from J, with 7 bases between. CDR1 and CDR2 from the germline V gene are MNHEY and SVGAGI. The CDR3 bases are TGTGCCAGCAGCACTTCGTACGAGCAGTACTTC. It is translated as CASSTSYEQYF.

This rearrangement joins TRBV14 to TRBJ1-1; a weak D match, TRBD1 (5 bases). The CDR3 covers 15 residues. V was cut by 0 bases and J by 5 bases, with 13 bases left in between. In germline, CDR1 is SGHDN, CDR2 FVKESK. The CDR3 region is CASSQEDWQGTEAFF. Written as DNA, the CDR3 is TGTGCCAGCAGCCAAGAAGACTGGCAGGGAACTGAAGCTTTCTTT.

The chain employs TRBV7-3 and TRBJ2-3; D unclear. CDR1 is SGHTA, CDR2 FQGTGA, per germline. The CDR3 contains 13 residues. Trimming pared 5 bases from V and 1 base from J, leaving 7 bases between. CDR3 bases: TGTGCCAGCAGCCAGAGCCGCACAGATACGCAGTATTTT. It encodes CASSQSRTDTQYF.

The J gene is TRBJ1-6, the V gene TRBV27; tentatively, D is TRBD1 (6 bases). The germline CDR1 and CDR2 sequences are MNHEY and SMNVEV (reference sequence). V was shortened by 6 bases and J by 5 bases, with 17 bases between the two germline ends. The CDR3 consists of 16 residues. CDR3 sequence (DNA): TGTGCCAGCAGACAAAAGGCAGGGGTGGATAATTCACCCCTCCACTTT. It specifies CASRQKAGVDNSPLHF.

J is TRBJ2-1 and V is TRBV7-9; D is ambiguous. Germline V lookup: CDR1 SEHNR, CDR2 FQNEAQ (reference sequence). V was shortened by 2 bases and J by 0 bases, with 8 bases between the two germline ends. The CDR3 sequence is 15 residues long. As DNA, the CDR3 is TGTGCCAGCAGCTTAATCGCTAGCTCCTACAATGAGCAGTTCTTC. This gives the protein CASSLIASSYNEQFF.

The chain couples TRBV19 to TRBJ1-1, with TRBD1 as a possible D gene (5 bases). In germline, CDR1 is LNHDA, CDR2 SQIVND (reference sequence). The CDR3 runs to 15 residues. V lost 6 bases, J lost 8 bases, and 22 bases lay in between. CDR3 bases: TGTGCCAGTAGCTTCTACGGGACTCACAGAACGGAAGCTTTCTTT. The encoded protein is CASSFYGTHRTEAFF.

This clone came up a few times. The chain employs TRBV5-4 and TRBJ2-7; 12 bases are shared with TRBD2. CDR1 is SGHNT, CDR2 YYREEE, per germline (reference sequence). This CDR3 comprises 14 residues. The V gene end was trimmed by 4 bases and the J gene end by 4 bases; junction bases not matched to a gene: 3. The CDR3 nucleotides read TGTGCCAGCAGCCCAGGACTAGCGGGGTACGAGCAGTACTTC. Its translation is CASSPGLAGYEQYF.

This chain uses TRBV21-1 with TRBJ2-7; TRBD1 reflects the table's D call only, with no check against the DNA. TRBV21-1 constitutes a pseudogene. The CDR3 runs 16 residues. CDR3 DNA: TGTGCCAGCAGCAAAGAGGGGGGACAGGGCCCCTACGAGCAGTACTTC. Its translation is CASSKEGGQGPYEQYF.

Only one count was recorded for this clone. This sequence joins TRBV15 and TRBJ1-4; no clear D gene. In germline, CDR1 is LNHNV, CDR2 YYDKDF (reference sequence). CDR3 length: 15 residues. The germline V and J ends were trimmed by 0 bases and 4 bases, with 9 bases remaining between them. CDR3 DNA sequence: TGTGCCACCAGCAGAGATCGGGGATATAATGAAAAACTGTTTTTT. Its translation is CATSRDRGYNEKLFF.

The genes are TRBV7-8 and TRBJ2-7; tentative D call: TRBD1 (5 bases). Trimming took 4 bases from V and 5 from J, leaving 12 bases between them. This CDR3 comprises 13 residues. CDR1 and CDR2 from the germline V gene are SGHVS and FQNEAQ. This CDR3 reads CASSSERGNEQYF. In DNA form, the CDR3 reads TGTGCCAGCAGCTCGGAAAGGGGCAACGAGCAGTACTTC.